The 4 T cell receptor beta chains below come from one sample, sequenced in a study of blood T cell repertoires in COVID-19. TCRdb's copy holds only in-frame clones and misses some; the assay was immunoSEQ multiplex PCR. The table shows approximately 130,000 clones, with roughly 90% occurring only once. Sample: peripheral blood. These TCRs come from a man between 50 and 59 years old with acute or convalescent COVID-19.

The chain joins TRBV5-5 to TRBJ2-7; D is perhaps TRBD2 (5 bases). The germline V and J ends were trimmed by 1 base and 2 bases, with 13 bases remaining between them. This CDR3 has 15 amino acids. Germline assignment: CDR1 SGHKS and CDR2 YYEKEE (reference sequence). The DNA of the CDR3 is TGTGCCAGCAGCTTGTACGCGGACTCCGCCTACGAGCAGTACTTC. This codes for CASSLYADSAYEQYF. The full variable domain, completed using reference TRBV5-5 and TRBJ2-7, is DAGVTQSPTHLIKTRGQQVTLRCSPISGHKSVSWYQQVLGQGPQFIFQYYEKEERGRGNFPDRFSARQFPNYSSELNVNALLLGDSALYLCASSLYADSAYEQYFGPGTRLTVT.

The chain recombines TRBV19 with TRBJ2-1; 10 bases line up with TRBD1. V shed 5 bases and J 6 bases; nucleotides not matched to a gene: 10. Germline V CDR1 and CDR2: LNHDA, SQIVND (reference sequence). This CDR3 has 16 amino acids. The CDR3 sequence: CASSLVSWTGGNEQFF. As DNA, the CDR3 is TGTGCCAGTAGTTTAGTGTCCTGGACAGGGGGCAATGAGCAGTTCTTC.

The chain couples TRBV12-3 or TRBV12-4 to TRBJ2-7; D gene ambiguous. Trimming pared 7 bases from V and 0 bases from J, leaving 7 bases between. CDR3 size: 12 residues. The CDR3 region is CASTFHSYEQYF. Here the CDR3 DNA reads TGTGCCAGCACATTTCACTCCTACGAGCAGTACTTC.

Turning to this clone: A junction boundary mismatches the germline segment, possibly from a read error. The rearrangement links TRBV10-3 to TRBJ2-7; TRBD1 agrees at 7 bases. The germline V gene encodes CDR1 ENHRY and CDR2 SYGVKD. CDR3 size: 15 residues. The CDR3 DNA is TGTGCCATCAGTGCCCCCCGGGACAGCTCCGACGAGCAGTACTTC. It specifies CAISAPRDSSDEQYF.